A selection of T cell receptor beta chains follows, all from one sample in a study of early T cells in non-severe SARS-CoV-2 infection. TCRdb fed the 5' RACE reads into MiXCR, producing one record per CDR3 protein. The data show approximately 66,000 distinct CDR3 sequences, with about 12% seen just once and approximately 1.1% held by the top ten. The sample in question was whole blood, obtained at baseline. The source is an adult who was a healthcare worker with PCR-confirmed SARS-CoV-2 infection or an uninfected control (not recorded which). The donor label of this sample is uncertain. CDR3s include the opening cysteine and the closing phenylalanine or tryptophan. D genes are given only for firm matches. Expanded clones are given a class, and other clones once, few, many or no size at all.

V gene: TRBV30; D gene: TRBD1; clone size: -; J gene: TRBJ1-5; CDR3 protein: CAWGIRGDQPQHF; CDR3 DNA: TGTGCCTGGGGCATCAGGGGGGATCAGCCCCAGCATTTT
V gene: TRBV7-3; D gene: TRBD1; clone size: -; J gene: TRBJ2-6; CDR3 protein: CASSSRTGTGANVLTF; CDR3 DNA: TGTGCCAGCAGCTCCCGGACAGGGACTGGGGCCAACGTCCTGACTTTC
V gene: TRBV2; D gene: -; clone size: -; J gene: TRBJ1-5; CDR3 protein: CASSEFFGVRDQPQHF; CDR3 DNA: TGTGCCAGCAGTGAATTTTTTGGGGTTAGGGATCAGCCCCAGCATTTT
V gene: TRBV30; D gene: -; clone size: -; J gene: TRBJ1-6; CDR3 protein: CAWSTGGKGNSPLHF; CDR3 DNA: TGTGCCTGGAGTACGGGGGGCAAGGGGAATTCACCCCTCCACTTT
V gene: TRBV6-1; D gene: -; clone size: -; J gene: TRBJ1-6; CDR3 protein: CASRIIPGSYSSPLHF; CDR3 DNA: TGTGCCAGCAGAATTATACCGGGGTCCTATAGTTCACCCCTCCACTTT
V gene: TRBV18; D gene: -; clone size: -; J gene: TRBJ2-1; CDR3 protein: CASSPRADEQFF; CDR3 DNA: TGTGCCAGCTCACCCAGGGCGGATGAGCAGTTCTTC
V gene: TRBV29-1; D gene: -; clone size: -; J gene: TRBJ1-5; CDR3 protein: CSVVDGVHQPQHF; CDR3 DNA: TGCAGCGTGGTGGACGGAGTACATCAGCCCCAGCATTTT
V gene: TRBV4-1; D gene: TRBD2; clone size: -; J gene: TRBJ2-3; CDR3 protein: CASSQDRLAGGIDTQYF; CDR3 DNA: TGCGCCAGCAGCCAAGACAGACTAGCGGGGGGTATAGATACGCAGTATTTT
V gene: TRBV27; D gene: -; clone size: -; J gene: TRBJ1-2; CDR3 protein: CASSHGTALEGYTF; CDR3 DNA: TGTGCCAGCAGTCATGGGACTGCCCTTGAAGGCTACACCTTC
V gene: TRBV19; D gene: TRBD1; clone size: -; J gene: TRBJ2-2; CDR3 protein: CASSTPGQGWPGELFF; CDR3 DNA: TGTGCCAGTAGTACACCGGGACAGGGGTGGCCCGGGGAGCTGTTTTTT
V gene: TRBV15; D gene: TRBD2; clone size: few; J gene: TRBJ2-5; CDR3 protein: CATSRDSSGGVQYF; CDR3 DNA: TGTGCCACCAGCAGAGATTCTAGCGGGGGGGTTCAGTACTTC
V gene: TRBV3-1; D gene: TRBD2; clone size: few; J gene: TRBJ2-3; CDR3 protein: CASSQGGGSGGTDTQYF; CDR3 DNA: TGTGCCAGCAGCCAAGGAGGCGGTAGCGGGGGCACAGATACGCAGTATTTT
V gene: TRBV6-1; D gene: TRBD1; clone size: -; J gene: TRBJ2-1; CDR3 protein: CASSERAPTGDEQFF; CDR3 DNA: TGTGCCAGCAGTGAAAGGGCCCCGACAGGGGATGAGCAGTTCTTC
V gene: TRBV18; D gene: TRBD1; clone size: many; J gene: TRBJ2-1; CDR3 protein: CASSRGQGFEQFF; CDR3 DNA: TGTGCCAGCTCACGGGGACAGGGGTTTGAGCAGTTCTTC
V gene: TRBV7-9; D gene: TRBD2; clone size: -; J gene: TRBJ2-3; CDR3 protein: CASSLGVGLAETDTQYF; CDR3 DNA: TGTGCCAGCAGCTTGGGGGTAGGACTAGCGGAAACAGATACGCAGTATTTT
V gene: TRBV3-1; D gene: -; clone size: -; J gene: TRBJ1-5; CDR3 protein: CASSQEPASNQPQHF; CDR3 DNA: TGTGCCAGCAGCCAAGAGCCGGCTAGCAATCAGCCCCAGCATTTT
V gene: TRBV5-1; D gene: TRBD1; clone size: few; J gene: TRBJ2-3; CDR3 protein: CASSLDVTGTDTQYF; CDR3 DNA: TGCGCCAGCAGCTTGGATGTGACAGGGACAGATACGCAGTATTTT
V gene: TRBV15; D gene: TRBD1; clone size: few; J gene: TRBJ2-1; CDR3 protein: CATSTGDRGNEQFF; CDR3 DNA: TGTGCCACCAGCACCGGGGACAGGGGGAATGAGCAGTTCTTC
V gene: TRBV11-3; D gene: -; clone size: few; J gene: TRBJ2-6; CDR3 protein: CASSRLTRTGANVLTF; CDR3 DNA: TGTGCCAGCAGCCGTCTCACTCGAACTGGGGCCAACGTCCTGACTTTC
V gene: TRBV7-2; D gene: -; clone size: -; J gene: TRBJ2-3; CDR3 protein: CASMSRGTQYF; CDR3 DNA: TGTGCCAGCATGAGTAGGGGTACGCAGTATTTT